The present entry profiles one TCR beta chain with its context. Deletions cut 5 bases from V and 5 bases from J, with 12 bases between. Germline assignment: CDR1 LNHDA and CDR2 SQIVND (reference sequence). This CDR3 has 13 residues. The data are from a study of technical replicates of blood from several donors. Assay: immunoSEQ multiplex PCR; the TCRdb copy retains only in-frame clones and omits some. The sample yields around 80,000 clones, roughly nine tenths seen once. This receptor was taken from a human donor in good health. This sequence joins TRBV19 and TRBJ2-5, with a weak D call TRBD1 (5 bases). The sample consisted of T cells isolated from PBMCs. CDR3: CASSPGRLETQYF. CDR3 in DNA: TGTGCCAGTAGTCCAGGGCGTCTGGAGACCCAGTACTTC.